This TCR beta chain was retrieved from a study of molecular identifiers for immune sequencing clone quantification. This clonotype has a count of ten or more. Bulk TCR libraries used previously described methods and listed TCR primers. MiXCR, applied by TCRdb to the PCR reads, yields one record per CDR3 protein. The sample lists 250,000 to 400,000 distinct CDR3 sequences, about a fifth occurring once. Per the germline V gene, CDR1 is SEHNR and CDR2 is FQNEAQ (reference sequence). The ends lost 7 bases at V and 6 bases at J; junction bases unmatched: 11. This CDR3 has 15 amino acids. V usage is TRBV7-9 and J usage is TRBJ1-2; 10 nucleotides line up with TRBD1. This receptor was identified in a human donor in good health. Some libraries in this study had Jurkat cell RNA spiked in. Sequencing was carried out using naive CD8+ T cells from blood, with Jurkat cell RNA spiked in. The subset denotes: FACS-sorted CD8+CD4-CCR7+CD45RA+ naive T cells. The CDR3: CASTISPGQGNGYTF. In nucleotides, the CDR3 is TGTGCCAGCACCATTAGTCCGGGACAGGGGAATGGCTACACCTTC.